The 25 T cell receptor beta chains presented below share a single source sample, sequenced in a study of CD8+ T cells in alopecia areata. Treatment noted: oral pan-JAK inhibitor, 5-10 mg twice daily. Extraction of RNA preceded its reverse transcription into cDNA, which served as the sequencing template. Sequencing was performed with immunoSEQ multiplex PCR; in TCRdb, only in-frame clones are kept and a portion is missing. Of 150,000 to 200,000 clones listed, roughly 60% are singletons. Material: CD4+ T cells sorted from blood, obtained at week 24, from a patient treated with tofacitinib. These receptors came from a human donor with alopecia areata.

This clone was counted only a few times. The V and J genes are TRBV2 and TRBJ1-6, with a possible D match to TRBD1 (6 bases). The V end was cut by 7 bases, the J end by 6 bases, with 16 bases between. Germline V CDR1 and CDR2: SNHLY, FYNNEI. The CDR3 sequence is 15 residues long. CDR3 region: CASTRRGDSNSPLHF. In nucleotides, the CDR3 is TGTGCCAGCACAAGGAGGGGGGACTCTAATTCACCCCTCCACTTT. Supplemented by reference TRBV2 and TRBJ1-6, the full variable domain reads EPEVTQTPSHQVTQMGQEVILRCVPISNHLYFYWYRQILGQKVEFLVSFYNNEISEKSEIFDDQFSVERPDGSNFTLKIRSTKLEDSAMYFCASTRRGDSNSPLHFGNGTRLTVT.

This clone came up a few times. The genes are TRBV12-5 and TRBJ2-2; 10 bases fit TRBD2. The V and J ends lost 1 base and 3 bases, in that order; junction bases with no gene match: 5. The CDR3 covers 17 residues. CDR1 and CDR2 from the germline V gene are LGHNT and FRNRAP. The CDR3 here is CASGLGTSGQYTGELFF. CDR3 bases: TGTGCTAGTGGTTTGGGGACTAGCGGACAGTACACCGGGGAGCTGTTTTTT.

V is TRBV19 and J is TRBJ2-2; D remains unclear. Germline V gene sequence: CDR1 LNHDA, CDR2 SQIVND (reference sequence). CDR3 size: 14 residues. V was shortened by 2 bases and J by 6 bases, with 10 bases between the two germline ends. This chain's CDR3 is CASSIQVLAGELFF. CDR3 bases: TGTGCCAGTAGTATACAAGTCTTAGCCGGGGAGCTGTTTTTT.

This clone was seen just once. The chain is built from TRBV7-2 and TRBJ1-6, with 7 bases identical to TRBD1. The CDR3 contains 15 residues. V dropped 5 bases and J dropped 6; count of bases not matched to a gene: 7. The germline V gene has CDR1 SGHTA and CDR2 FQGNSA. The CDR3 DNA follows: TGTGCCAGCAGCGCAAGCGGGACAGCTAATTCACCCCTCCACTTT. This gives the protein CASSASGTANSPLHF.

In regard to this clone: A read error may account for a junction end that differs from germline. J is TRBJ2-2 and V is TRBV11-2; tentative D call: TRBD2 (6 bases). Germline CDR1 reads SGHAT; CDR2 reads FQNNGV. The CDR3 covers 15 residues. The CDR3 bases are TGTGCCAGCAGCCTAGACGGGACTTTCACCGGGGAGCTGTTTTTT. Translation: CASSLDGTFTGELFF.

The rearrangement uses TRBV25-1 and TRBJ1-2; D is unresolved. Germline V CDR1 and CDR2: MGHDK, SYGVNS. V gave up 4 bases and J gave up 4 bases, with 13 bases separating them. The CDR3 spans 14 residues. The CDR3 sequence is CASSASGVSYGYTF. In DNA, the CDR3 is TGTGCCAGCAGTGCCTCAGGTGTGAGCTATGGCTACACCTTC.

In its sample, this clone was seen a few times. J is TRBJ1-5 and V is TRBV2, with D possibly TRBD1 on 5 matching bases. The CDR3 consists of 13 residues. Germline loops: CDR1 SNHLY, CDR2 FYNNEI. Trimming left V 6 bases short and J 3 bases short, with 9 bases between. CDR3 amino acids: CASRDSFNQPQHF. As DNA, the CDR3 is TGTGCCAGCAGAGACAGTTTCAATCAGCCCCAGCATTTT.

This clone was detected only a few times. The chain couples TRBV25-1 to TRBJ2-3; no clear D gene. The CDR3 consists of 14 residues. Trimming left V 1 base short and J 2 bases short, with 7 bases between. Germline CDR1 and CDR2: MGHDK and SYGVNS. CDR3 in amino acids: CASSESGYTDTQYF. The CDR3 DNA follows: TGTGCCAGCAGTGAATCGGGCTACACAGATACGCAGTATTTT.

Only one count was recorded for this clone. Other DNA sequences in the sample encode the same CDR3. The chain uses TRBV7-2 and TRBJ2-7; 7 bases agree with TRBD1. Germline V CDR1 and CDR2: SGHTA, FQGNSA. This CDR3 comprises 14 residues. Trimming cost V 1 base and J 3 bases; bases outside gene matches: 3. CDR3 loop: CASSLVTGDYEQYF. In DNA, the CDR3 is TGTGCCAGCAGCTTAGTTACAGGGGACTACGAGCAGTACTTC.

J is TRBJ2-3 and V is TRBV29-1, with 10 nucleotides matching TRBD2. Germline assignment: CDR1 SQVTM and CDR2 ANQGSEA. V gave up 5 bases and J gave up 2 bases; unmatched junction bases: 7. The CDR3 has 15 amino acids. CDR3: CSVLKLAGITDTQYF. The CDR3, as DNA: TGCAGCGTTCTAAAACTAGCGGGGATCACAGATACGCAGTATTTT.

The genes are TRBV15 and TRBJ2-3; TRBD2 is a possible D gene (7 bases). V dropped 6 bases and J dropped 6 bases, with 16 bases sitting between them. Germline CDR1 is LNHNV and CDR2 is YYDKDF (reference sequence). CDR3 length equals 14 residues. The CDR3 DNA is TGTGCCACCAGACGAGGTGGGGGGGCTGATACGCAGTATTTT. Its protein is CATRRGGGADTQYF.

V and J are TRBV11-3 and TRBJ2-7; possible D gene TRBD2, 6 bases. The CDR3 totals 15 residues. The germline V gene has CDR1 SGHNT and CDR2 YENEEA. V lost 7 bases, J lost 1 base, and 17 bases lay in between. The CDR3 DNA follows: TGTGCCAGCATGCCATCGGGCGGGGTGTCCTACGAGCAGTACTTC. It is translated as CASMPSGGVSYEQYF. Full variable domain (missing parts from reference TRBV11-3 and TRBJ2-7): EAGVVQSPRYKIIEKKQPVAFWCNPISGHNTLYWYLQNLGQGPELLIRYENEEAVDDSQLPKDRFSAERLKGVDSTLKIQPAELGDSAVYLCASMPSGGVSYEQYFGPGTRLTVT.

The chain combines TRBV29-1 with TRBJ1-1; 10 bases are shared with TRBD1. J gave up 1 base and V 3 bases, and 5 bases lay outside the gene matches. CDR3 length: 15 residues. CDR1 and CDR2 from the germline V gene are SQVTM and ANQGSEA. DNA for the CDR3: TGCAGCGTTGAGGAAAGGACAGGGGGGAACACTGAAGCTTTCTTT. It is translated as CSVEERTGGNTEAFF.

The chain couples TRBV7-2 to TRBJ2-3, with D possibly being TRBD1 (5 bases). The CDR3 covers 15 residues. Per the germline V gene, CDR1 is SGHTA and CDR2 is FQGNSA. V lost 1 base and J lost 1, with 9 bases in between. Here the CDR3 reads CASSLGGARTDTQYF. The CDR3 DNA follows: TGTGCCAGCAGCTTAGGGGGCGCACGCACAGATACGCAGTATTTT.

This clone has a handful of counts. The chain employs TRBV6-5 and TRBJ2-1, with D uncertain. Trimming shortened V by 2 bases and J by 6 bases, and 17 bases separated the two germline ends. The CDR3 is made up of 16 amino acids. The germline gives CDR1 MNHEY, CDR2 SVGAGI. CDR3 DNA: TGTGCCAGCAGTTACAGCCCCCACTCTCCAGGCAATGAGCAGTTCTTC. Translation: CASSYSPHSPGNEQFF.

The CDR3 coding sequence is TGCGCCAGCAGCTCTTTACGGGACTTTCAAGAGACCCAGTACTTC. The encoded protein is CASSSLRDFQETQYF. This chain uses TRBV5-1 with TRBJ2-5, with D possibly being TRBD2 (6 bases). Between the trimmed V and J ends, which lost 3 bases and 2 bases, there was a span of 14 bases. The germline V gene has CDR1 SGHRS and CDR2 YFSETQ. The CDR3 loop spans 15 amino acids.

This chain connects TRBV15 to TRBJ2-2, with 7 nucleotides matching TRBD1. The CDR3 totals 13 residues. Losses at the gene ends were 7 bases for V and 4 bases for J; bases not matched to a gene: 3. The germline gives CDR1 LNHNV, CDR2 YYDKDF (reference sequence). The DNA for the CDR3 is TGTGCCACCACCGGGACAGTCACCGGGGAGCTGTTTTTT. This encodes CATTGTVTGELFF.

The J gene is TRBJ2-3, the V gene TRBV9, with TRBD1 matching over 9 bases. After removal of 5 bases from V and 5 bases from J, the junction contained 9 bases not matched to a gene. In germline, CDR1 is SGDLS, CDR2 YYNGEE. This CDR3 has 15 residues. DNA for the CDR3: TGTGCCAGCAGTGAATGGGACAGGGTAGAAGATACGCAGTATTTT. Translation gives CASSEWDRVEDTQYF.

The chain uses TRBV18 and TRBJ2-3; TRBD1 aligns across 7 bases. The V and J ends lost 3 bases and 3 bases, in that order; junction bases with no gene match: 6. CDR1 KGHSH and CDR2 LQKENI come from the germline V gene. The CDR3 runs to 15 residues. This CDR3 reads CASSPFQGETDTQYF. The DNA for the CDR3 is TGTGCCAGCTCACCCTTCCAGGGGGAAACAGATACGCAGTATTTT. Full variable domain (outside the CDR3, taken from reference TRBV18 and TRBJ2-3): NAGVMQNPRHLVRRRGQEARLRCSPMKGHSHVYWYRQLPEEGLKFMVYLQKENIIDESGMPKERFSAEFPKEGPSILRIQQVVRGDSAAYFCASSPFQGETDTQYFGPGTRLTVL.

V is TRBV30 and J is TRBJ2-7; a weak D match, TRBD2 (6 bases). Germline loops: CDR1 GTSNPN, CDR2 SVGIG (reference sequence). The CDR3 has 16 residues. Trimming removed 4 bases at V and 4 bases at J, with 23 bases between. CDR3 residues: CAWTAGSSGSLYEQYF. The CDR3 nucleotides are TGTGCCTGGACCGCCGGGTCTTCCGGGAGCCTATACGAGCAGTACTTC.

The chain is built from TRBV19 and TRBJ2-3; TRBD1 matches 9 bases. The germline V gene has CDR1 LNHDA and CDR2 SQIVND (reference sequence). Trimming took 5 bases from V and 0 from J; bases not matched to a gene: 6. The CDR3 covers 16 residues. The CDR3 reads CASSGWTGASTDTQYF. The CDR3 nucleotides read TGTGCCAGTAGTGGGTGGACAGGGGCGAGCACAGATACGCAGTATTTT.

V gene TRBV6-1 combines with J gene TRBJ2-7; D is possibly TRBD1 (6 bases). Germline assignment: CDR1 MNHNS and CDR2 SASEGT. The CDR3 loop spans 15 amino acids. The germline V and J ends were trimmed by 2 bases and 2 bases, with 13 bases remaining between them. The DNA of the CDR3 is TGTGCCAGCAGTGAACGCCCCGGGGACACCTACGAGCAGTACTTC. It specifies CASSERPGDTYEQYF.

V is TRBV7-2 and J is TRBJ1-6; D remains ambiguous. The CDR3 sequence is 14 residues long. The V and J ends lost 3 bases and 7 bases respectively, with 10 bases between them. Germline CDR1 reads SGHTA; CDR2 reads FQGNSA. For the CDR3, the DNA is TGTGCCAGCAGCTTCGGGTACCCGAATTCACCCCTCCACTTT. Translating gives CASSFGYPNSPLHF.

As to this clone: Within the sample, other DNA sequences also encode this same CDR3. The V and J genes are TRBV9 and TRBJ1-1; D call uncertain. Deletions cut 0 bases from V and 3 bases from J, with 3 bases between. CDR3 length equals 12 residues. Germline V lookup: CDR1 SGDLS, CDR2 YYNGEE. Written as DNA, the CDR3 is TGTGCCAGCAGCGTAGGGGACACTGAAGCTTTCTTT. Its translation: CASSVGDTEAFF.

Within the sample, this clone is medium-sized. The rearrangement joins TRBV6-4 to TRBJ2-1; no clear D. Germline loops: CDR1 MRHNA, CDR2 SNTAGT. V gave up 2 bases and J gave up 2 bases, with 4 bases separating them. This CDR3 is 13 amino acids long. CDR3 amino acids: CASSDRAYNEQFF. The CDR3 DNA follows: TGTGCCAGCAGTGACAGGGCCTACAATGAGCAGTTCTTC.